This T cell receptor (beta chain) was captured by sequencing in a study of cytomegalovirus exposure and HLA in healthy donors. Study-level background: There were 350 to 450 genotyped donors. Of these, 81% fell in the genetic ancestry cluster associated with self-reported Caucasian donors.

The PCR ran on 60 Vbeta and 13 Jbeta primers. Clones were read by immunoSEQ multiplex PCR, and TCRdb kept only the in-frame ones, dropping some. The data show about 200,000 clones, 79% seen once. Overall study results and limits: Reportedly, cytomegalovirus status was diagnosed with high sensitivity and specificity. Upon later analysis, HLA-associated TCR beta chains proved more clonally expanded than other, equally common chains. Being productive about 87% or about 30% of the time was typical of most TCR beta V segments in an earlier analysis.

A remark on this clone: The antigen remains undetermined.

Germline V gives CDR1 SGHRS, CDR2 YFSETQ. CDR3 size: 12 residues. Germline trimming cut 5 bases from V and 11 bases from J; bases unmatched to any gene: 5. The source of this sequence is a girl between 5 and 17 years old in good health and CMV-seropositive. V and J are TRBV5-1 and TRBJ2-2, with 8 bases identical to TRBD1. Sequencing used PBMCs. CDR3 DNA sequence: TGCGCCAGCAGTCCTACAGGGGGAGAGCTGTTTTTT. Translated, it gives CASSPTGGELFF.